This T cell receptor beta chain was found in a study of CD8+ T cells in alopecia areata. Overall study results and limits: Normal skin contains resident alphabeta T cells, and these are also sequenced in scalp samples. Lesional scalp, especially alopecia totalis/universalis, showed higher clonality than normal scalp.

It was from alopecia areata patients that lesional scalp punch biopsies and peripheral blood were collected. RNA was extracted and reverse transcribed into cDNA as the sequencing template. Measured with immunoSEQ multiplex PCR; TCRdb has only the in-frame clones, and not every one. The table has under 150,000 clones, about 46% seen once. Comment on this clone: Its antigen is not known.

The receptor comes from a human donor with alopecia areata. The sequencing sample was made of NKG2D-low CD8+ T cells sorted from blood.

The DNA of the CDR3 is TGCAGCGTACGACTAGATAGGGCGCAGTATTTT. Residues: CSVRLDRAQYF. The chain couples TRBV29-1 to TRBJ2-3, with D possibly matching TRBD2 (6 bases). Germline V gene sequence: CDR1 SQVTM, CDR2 ANQGSEA. The CDR3 spans 11 residues. The germline V and J ends were trimmed by 6 bases and 10 bases, with 14 bases remaining between them.